What follows are 22 T cell receptor beta chains derived from one specimen sequenced in a study of CD8+ T cells in alopecia areata. Extraction of RNA preceded its reverse transcription into cDNA, which served as the sequencing template. The data were produced by immunoSEQ multiplex PCR, yet TCRdb's version contains in-frame clones alone and is incomplete. This sample has around 250,000 clones; under 80% occur once, and the top ten carry roughly 1.2%. Sequences were derived from CD4+ T cells sorted from blood, sampled at week 0. The receptors here all came from a human donor with alopecia areata.

The chain joins TRBV7-2 to TRBJ2-5, with no clear D. V was pared by 3 bases and J by 0 bases, with 8 bases between. This CDR3 region has 14 residues. CDR1 is SGHTA, CDR2 FQGNSA, per germline. CDR3 amino acids: CASSFWAYQETQYF. The CDR3 bases are TGTGCCAGCAGCTTCTGGGCTTACCAAGAGACCCAGTACTTC.

The J gene is TRBJ1-4, the V gene TRBV27; D may be TRBD1 (6 bases). This CDR3 contains 14 residues. Germline CDR1 is MNHEY and CDR2 is SMNVEV (reference sequence). Trimming took 8 bases from V and 8 from J, leaving 18 bases between them. CDR3 sequence (DNA): TGTGCCAGCTCCCCAGGGGCGCGTAGGGAAAAACTGTTTTTT. Its translation: CASSPGARREKLFF. Filled out from reference TRBV27 and TRBJ1-4, the complete variable domain reads EAQVTQNPRYLITVTGKKLTVTCSQNMNHEYMSWYRQDPGLGLRQIYYSMNVEVTDKGDVPEGYKVSRKEKRNFPLILESPSPNQTSLYFCASSPGARREKLFFGSGTQLSVL.

The gene calls are TRBV10-3 and TRBJ2-2; D is unclear. Germline lookup yields CDR1 ENHRY and CDR2 SYGVKD. This CDR3 region has 15 residues. V lost 7 bases and J lost 0, with 12 bases in between. CDR3 sequence reads: CAITDGATNTGELFF. The CDR3 DNA sequence: TGTGCCATCACCGATGGTGCTACGAACACCGGGGAGCTGTTTTTT.

The V and J genes are TRBV30 and TRBJ2-7; D is ambiguous. In germline, CDR1 is GTSNPN, CDR2 SVGIG (reference sequence). V was pared by 0 bases and J by 5 bases, with 11 bases between. The CDR3 is 13 amino acids. DNA of the CDR3: TGTGCCTGGAGTGTAAGGTTAATGGACGAGCAGTACTTC. Its protein is CAWSVRLMDEQYF.

V and J are TRBV5-4 and TRBJ2-5; 11 bases map to TRBD2. CDR1 SGHNT and CDR2 YYREEE come from the germline V gene (reference sequence). J gave up 3 bases and V 9 bases, and 7 bases lay outside the gene matches. The CDR3 is 14 residues long. The CDR3 loop reads CATGTSGTEETQYF. The DNA for the CDR3 is TGTGCCACCGGGACTAGCGGTACAGAAGAGACCCAGTACTTC.

The chain employs TRBV19 and TRBJ2-3, with a weak D call TRBD1 (5 bases). Trimming shortened V by 4 bases and J by 5 bases, and 16 bases separated the two germline ends. Germline loops: CDR1 LNHDA, CDR2 SQIVND (reference sequence). The CDR3 extends over 15 amino acids. This CDR3 is CASSTGAGRGDTQYF. For the CDR3, the DNA is TGTGCCAGTAGTACTGGGGCAGGCCGAGGAGATACGCAGTATTTT.

This clone was seen a handful of times. This rearrangement joins TRBV6-5 to TRBJ2-7; 7 nucleotides match TRBD2. From germline, CDR1 is MNHEY and CDR2 SVGAGI. After removal of 3 bases from V and 2 bases from J, the junction contained 10 bases not matched to a gene. There are 16 residues in the CDR3. In nucleotides, the CDR3 is TGTGCCAGCAGTTATGATTGGGAGGGACCCGCCTACGAGCAGTACTTC. It is translated as CASSYDWEGPAYEQYF.

The CDR3 nucleotides are TGCAGCGTTGAAGACCCCCGGGCCTTCTATGGCTACACCTTC. Its protein is CSVEDPRAFYGYTF. The chain uses TRBV29-1 and TRBJ1-2, with unresolved D. This CDR3 has 14 residues. CDR1 and CDR2 (germline): SQVTM, ANQGSEA. The V end was cut by 0 bases, the J end by 4 bases, with 12 bases between.

The chain couples TRBV6-5 to TRBJ2-7; 7 bases match TRBD1. The germline V gene has CDR1 MNHEY and CDR2 SVGAGI. With V trimmed by 5 bases and J by 2 bases, 6 bases remained unmatched. The CDR3 has 14 residues. CDR3 region: CASSPYRGTYEQYF. The CDR3, as DNA: TGTGCCAGCAGTCCCTACAGGGGCACCTACGAGCAGTACTTC.

The rearrangement uses TRBV5-6 and TRBJ2-5; 7 bases line up with TRBD2. The CDR3 sequence is 14 residues long. V shed 3 bases, J shed 4 bases, and the junction held 6 bases outside the gene matches. Germline V lookup: CDR1 SGHDT, CDR2 YYEEEE. The CDR3 DNA is TGTGCCAGCAGCTGGGCGGGACTAAGAGAGACCCAGTACTTC. This translates into CASSWAGLRETQYF. The variable domain in full, with the rest retrieved from reference TRBV5-6 and TRBJ2-5, is DAGVTQSPTHLIKTRGQQVTLRCSPKSGHDTVSWYQQALGQGPQFIFQYYEEEERQRGNFPDRFSGHQFPNYSSELNVNALLLGDSALYLCASSWAGLRETQYFGPGTRLLVL.

J is TRBJ2-5 and V is TRBV29-1; 8 bases are a match to TRBD1. The CDR3 has 13 residues. The V and J ends lost 7 bases and 5 bases, in that order; junction bases with no gene match: 9. Germline CDR1 SQVTM, CDR2 ANQGSEA. The CDR3 sequence is CSAEGDRRETQYF. CDR3 in DNA: TGCAGCGCAGAAGGGGACAGGAGGGAGACCCAGTACTTC.

The chain links TRBV29-1 to TRBJ1-2; 8 bases map to TRBD1. Trimming cost V 7 bases and J 0 bases; bases outside gene matches: 4. The CDR3 runs to 13 residues. Germline V gene data show CDR1 as SQVTM and CDR2 as ANQGSEA. CDR3: CSGGTGPNYGYTF. The DNA of the CDR3 is TGCAGCGGGGGGACAGGACCTAACTATGGCTACACCTTC.

The V call is TRBV29-1, the J call TRBJ2-5; D gene uncertain. V was pared by 2 bases and J by 5 bases, with 9 bases between. In germline, CDR1 is SQVTM, CDR2 ANQGSEA. The CDR3 covers 12 residues. This CDR3 is CSVELAAETQYF. In nucleotides, the CDR3 is TGCAGCGTTGAACTGGCTGCGGAGACCCAGTACTTC.

This clone occurred a few times. The chain couples TRBV2 to TRBJ1-2; D ambiguous. CDR3 length: 14 amino acids. The germline gives CDR1 SNHLY, CDR2 FYNNEI. Trimming stripped 1 base from V and 4 bases from J, with 10 bases between. The DNA for the CDR3 is TGTGCCAGCAGTGAAGGGAACAGCCTCTATGGCTACACCTTC. Translating gives CASSEGNSLYGYTF.

This sequence joins TRBV29-1 and TRBJ2-1; D is unresolved. This CDR3 has 13 amino acids. CDR1 SQVTM and CDR2 ANQGSEA come from the germline V gene. Deletions cut 1 base from V and 3 bases from J, with 7 bases between. CDR3 DNA sequence: TGCAGCGTTGAAGCCCTCTACTACAATGAGCAGTTCTTC. Translation: CSVEALYYNEQFF.

J is TRBJ2-7 and V is TRBV9; 9 nucleotides align to TRBD2. The V segment lost 2 bases and the J segment 5 bases; nucleotides outside the gene matches: 8. Germline CDR1 is SGDLS and CDR2 is YYNGEE. The CDR3 covers 15 residues. CDR3 region: CASSVGPASGDEQYF. The DNA of the CDR3 is TGTGCCAGCAGCGTGGGTCCTGCTAGCGGGGACGAGCAGTACTTC.

Note on this clone: Other DNA sequences from this sample encode an identical CDR3 as well. The V and J genes are TRBV29-1 and TRBJ1-3; D remains ambiguous. V lost 2 bases and J lost 0, with 2 bases in between. Germline-derived CDR1 and CDR2 are SQVTM and ANQGSEA. This CDR3 has 12 residues. The CDR3 region is CSVESSGNTIYF. Written as DNA, the CDR3 is TGCAGCGTTGAAAGCTCTGGAAACACCATATATTTT.

The chain uses TRBV30 and TRBJ1-6; 8 bases are a match to TRBD1. This CDR3 has 14 residues. The J segment lost 8 bases and the V segment lost 1 base, leaving 4 bases of the junction unmatched. Germline V gives CDR1 GTSNPN, CDR2 SVGIG (reference sequence). The CDR3 reads CAWSGNRGDSPLHF. CDR3 DNA sequence: TGTGCCTGGAGTGGGAACAGGGGGGATTCACCCCTCCACTTT.

The rearrangement joins TRBV14 to TRBJ2-7; the D is unclear. V lost 1 base, J lost 4 bases, and 8 bases lay in between. The CDR3 has 13 residues. Germline V lookup: CDR1 SGHDN, CDR2 FVKESK. The CDR3 DNA reads TGTGCCAGCAGCCAAGTTAGGTGGTACGAGCAGTACTTC. This encodes CASSQVRWYEQYF.

This clone has ten or more counts. In DNA form, the CDR3 reads TGTGCCTGGAGGTCCGTCGGGGCCCCGAACACTGAAGCTTTCTTT. Amino acids: CAWRSVGAPNTEAFF. This chain uses TRBV30 with TRBJ1-1; a weak D match, TRBD1 (5 bases). With 3 bases removed from V and 1 base from J, the gap between germline ends came to 15 bases. The CDR3 is 15 amino acids. In germline, CDR1 is GTSNPN, CDR2 SVGIG (reference sequence).

This chain links TRBV9 with TRBJ2-7; TRBD1 agrees at 9 bases. CDR1 and CDR2 (germline): SGDLS, YYNGEE. J lost 4 bases, V lost 3 bases, and 5 bases had no gene match. The CDR3 spans 14 residues. In DNA form, the CDR3 reads TGTGCCAGCAGCGCGGGACAGGGTGGGTACGAGCAGTACTTC. Its translation: CASSAGQGGYEQYF.

This rearrangement joins TRBV4-1 to TRBJ2-4; weak D call: TRBD1 (6 bases). The V end was cut by 1 base, the J end by 7 bases, with 11 bases between. The CDR3 loop spans 14 amino acids. Germline V gene sequence: CDR1 MGHRA, CDR2 YSYEKL. CDR3 region: CASSQAGVGNIQYF. The DNA for the CDR3 is TGCGCCAGCAGCCAAGCAGGGGTGGGGAACATTCAGTACTTC.